Below are 4 T cell receptor beta chains sequenced from a single sample in a study of cytomegalovirus exposure and HLA in healthy donors. The data were produced by immunoSEQ multiplex PCR, yet TCRdb's version contains in-frame clones alone and is incomplete. This table holds 95,000 to 150,000 clones, around 95% found once. Input material: PBMCs. These receptors originate from a man younger than 30 in good health and CMV-seronegative.

The chain is built from TRBV5-1 and TRBJ2-7; 13 bases match TRBD2. Unmatched junction bases numbered 3, after V lost 4 bases and J lost 2 bases. The CDR3 totals 15 residues. CDR1 and CDR2 (germline): SGHRS, YFSETQ. Written as DNA, the CDR3 is TGCGCCAGCAGCGGGGGACTAGCGGGACCCTACGAGCAGTACTTC. This encodes CASSGGLAGPYEQYF.

The CDR3 DNA reads TGTGCCATCAGTGACCCGGGACTAGCGGGAGGGCTTGAGCAGTTCTTC. It translates to CAISDPGLAGGLEQFF. The chain recombines TRBV10-3 with TRBJ2-1; 16 bases map to TRBD2. The CDR3 contains 16 residues. The germline V gene encodes CDR1 ENHRY and CDR2 SYGVKD. The ends lost 3 bases at V and 9 bases at J; junction bases unmatched: 5.

The chain carries TRBV15 and TRBJ2-5; weak D call: TRBD1 (6 bases). CDR3 length: 17 residues. Germline V gives CDR1 LNHNV, CDR2 YYDKDF (reference sequence). Trimming left V 0 bases short and J 5 bases short, with 19 bases between. DNA of the CDR3: TGTGCCACCAGCAGAGATAGAAGCAGGGGAGTGTTGGAGACCCAGTACTTC. Translating it yields CATSRDRSRGVLETQYF.

This clone was recorded a few times. The chain has TRBV9 and TRBJ2-7, with a possible D match to TRBD2 (7 bases). Trimming took 0 bases from V and 5 from J, leaving 9 bases between them. The CDR3 covers 13 residues. The germline gives CDR1 SGDLS, CDR2 YYNGEE. For the CDR3, the DNA is TGTGCCAGCAGCGTAGTAGGGGGGGACGAGCAGTACTTC. This codes for CASSVVGGDEQYF.